This T cell receptor (beta chain) was retrieved from a study of regulatory T cells in long-lasting Graves disease. Indicated time point: newly diagnosed GD, antithyroid drugs for less than 3 months. TCR sequences were obtained from RNA taken from PBMCs. Arm-PCR of CDR3 regions and iRepertoire HTBI primers were the basis on which TCR beta libraries were built. TCRdb itself ran the multiplex PCR reads through MiXCR, one entry per CDR3 protein. The data hold 380,000 or so distinct CDR3 sequences, with roughly 17% observed a single time. This clonotype was recorded at least ten times. Its antigen is still unknown. Whole-study results and caveats: Among samples with persistent disease, TRBV28, TRBJ1-2 and TRBJ2-5 were favored.

Per the germline V gene, CDR1 is SGHTA and CDR2 is FQGNSA. The V and J ends lost 0 bases and 3 bases, in that order; junction bases with no gene match: 2. This CDR3 contains 14 residues. In addition, the sample was reused for a study of T cells in Graves' hyperthyroidism and ophthalmopathy. That publication notes: Not enrolled were patients with uncontrolled infection, other autoimmune disease, pregnancy or lactation. TCR CDR3 regions were first amplified by RT-PCR with HTBI primers. Using 13 V-J features, a model discriminated ophthalmopathy from stable hyperthyroidism.

This receptor was identified in a woman aged 18-29 years with Graves disease. Here the sequenced sample was peripheral blood mononuclear cells (PBMCs), taken at new diagnosis, from a patient treated with antithyroid drugs. The chain couples TRBV7-2 to TRBJ2-7; 7 positions match TRBD2. DNA for the CDR3: TGTGCCAGCAGCTTAGCGGGGAGGGACTACGAGCAGTACTTC. Amino acids: CASSLAGRDYEQYF.